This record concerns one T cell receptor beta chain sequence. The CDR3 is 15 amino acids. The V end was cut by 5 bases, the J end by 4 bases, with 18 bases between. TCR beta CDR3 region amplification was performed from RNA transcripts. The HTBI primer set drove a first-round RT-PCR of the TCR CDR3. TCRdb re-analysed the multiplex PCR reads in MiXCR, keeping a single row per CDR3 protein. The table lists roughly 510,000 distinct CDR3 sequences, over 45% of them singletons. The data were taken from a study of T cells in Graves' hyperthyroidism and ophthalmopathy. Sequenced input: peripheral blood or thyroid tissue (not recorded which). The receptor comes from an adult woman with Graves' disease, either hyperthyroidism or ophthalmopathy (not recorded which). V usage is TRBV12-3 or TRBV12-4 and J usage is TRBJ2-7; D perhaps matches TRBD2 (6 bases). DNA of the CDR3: TGTGCCAGCAGTCCGGCCGGGACGGGAGCTTACGAGCAGTACTTC. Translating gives CASSPAGTGAYEQYF.